This record covers a single TCR beta chain. Measured with immunoSEQ multiplex PCR; TCRdb has only the in-frame clones, and not every one. The table records 230,000 or so clones, around 82% of them present only once. The data were taken from a study of blood T cell repertoires in COVID-19. CDR1 and CDR2 (germline): SGHDT, YYEEEE. The V gene lost 1 base and the J gene lost 1 base, with 8 bases spanning the gap. CDR3 length: 14 residues. This sequence originates from a man aged 35-49 years with active or convalescent COVID-19. Sample: peripheral blood. The chain uses TRBV5-6 and TRBJ1-1; maybe TRBD1 (5 bases). This CDR3 is CASSLIDRNTEAFF. In nucleotides, the CDR3 is TGTGCCAGCAGCTTGATCGACAGGAACACTGAAGCTTTCTTT.